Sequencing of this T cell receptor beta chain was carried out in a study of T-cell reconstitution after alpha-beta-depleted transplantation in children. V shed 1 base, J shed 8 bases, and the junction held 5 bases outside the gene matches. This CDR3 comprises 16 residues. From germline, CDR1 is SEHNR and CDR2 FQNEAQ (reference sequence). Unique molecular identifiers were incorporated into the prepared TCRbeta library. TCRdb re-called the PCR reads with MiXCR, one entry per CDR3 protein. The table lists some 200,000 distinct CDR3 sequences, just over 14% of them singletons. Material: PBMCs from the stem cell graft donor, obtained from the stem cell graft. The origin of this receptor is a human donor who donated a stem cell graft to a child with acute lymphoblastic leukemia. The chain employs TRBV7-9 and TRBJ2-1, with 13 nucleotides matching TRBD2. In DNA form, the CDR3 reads TGTGCCAGCAGCTTAGAACTAGCGGGAGGGTCCGATGAGCAGTTCTTC. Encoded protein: CASSLELAGGSDEQFF.